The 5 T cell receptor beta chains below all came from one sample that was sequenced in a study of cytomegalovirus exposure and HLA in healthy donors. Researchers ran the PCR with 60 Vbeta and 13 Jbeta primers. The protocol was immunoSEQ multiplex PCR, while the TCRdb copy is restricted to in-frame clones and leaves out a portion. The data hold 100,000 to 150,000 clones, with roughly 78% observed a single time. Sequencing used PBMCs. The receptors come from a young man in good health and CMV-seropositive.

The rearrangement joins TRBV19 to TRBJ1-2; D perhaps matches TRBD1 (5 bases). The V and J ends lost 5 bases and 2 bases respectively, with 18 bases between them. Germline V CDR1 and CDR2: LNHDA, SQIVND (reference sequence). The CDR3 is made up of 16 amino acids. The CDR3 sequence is CASSWLAREGNYGYTF. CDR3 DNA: TGTGCCAGTAGTTGGCTGGCTAGGGAGGGGAACTATGGCTACACCTTC.

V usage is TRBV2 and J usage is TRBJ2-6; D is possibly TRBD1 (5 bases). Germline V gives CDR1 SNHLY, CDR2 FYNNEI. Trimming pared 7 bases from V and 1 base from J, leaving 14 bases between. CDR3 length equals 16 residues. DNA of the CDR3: TGTGCCAGCACCAAGACAGAACTATCTGGGGCCAACGTCCTGACTTTC. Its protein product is CASTKTELSGANVLTF.

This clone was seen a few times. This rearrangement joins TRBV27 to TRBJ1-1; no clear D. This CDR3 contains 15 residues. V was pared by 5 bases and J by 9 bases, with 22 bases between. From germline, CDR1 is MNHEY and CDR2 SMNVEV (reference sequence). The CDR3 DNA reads TGTGCCAGCAGTCCCCTACCGGCGGGCAGGCGGAAAGCTTTCTTT. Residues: CASSPLPAGRRKAFF.

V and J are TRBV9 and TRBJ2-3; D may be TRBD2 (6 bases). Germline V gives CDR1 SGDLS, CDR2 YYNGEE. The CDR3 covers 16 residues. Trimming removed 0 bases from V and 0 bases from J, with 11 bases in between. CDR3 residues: CASSVGPLASTDTQYF. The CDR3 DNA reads TGTGCCAGCAGCGTAGGTCCCCTAGCGAGCACAGATACGCAGTATTTT.

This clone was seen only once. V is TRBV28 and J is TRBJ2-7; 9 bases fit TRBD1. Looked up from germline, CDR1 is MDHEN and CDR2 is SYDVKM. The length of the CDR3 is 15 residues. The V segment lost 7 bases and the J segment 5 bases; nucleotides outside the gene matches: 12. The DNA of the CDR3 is TGTGCCAGCACCTCAGCAGGGACAGGGTACCACGAGCAGTACTTC. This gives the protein CASTSAGTGYHEQYF.